These 21 T cell receptor beta chains were all obtained from the same sample, sequenced in a study of cytomegalovirus exposure and HLA in healthy donors listed by TCRdb under 2017. Library preparation used the immunoSEQ multiplex PCR assay. A mixture of 60 forward primers for TCR Vbeta segments and 13 reverse primers for TCR Jbeta segments was used in the multiplex PCR. The table was pulled from immuneACCESS by TCRdb, which kept in-frame rearrangements only. Such tables lose some clones; where checked, under half of the loss comes from unresolved V genes, and the rest has no known cause. The sample includes around 160,000 clones, with approximately 80% observed a single time. The ten largest make up around 2.2% of the sample. Material for sequencing was PBMCs. Source of these receptors: a man in his forties or fifties in good health and CMV-seropositive.

This clone was seen only a few times. The rearrangement links TRBV7-2 to TRBJ2-1; perhaps TRBD1 as D (6 bases). Germline CDR1 SGHTA, CDR2 FQGNSA. V dropped 1 base and J dropped 3 bases, with 10 bases sitting between them. The CDR3 sequence is 15 residues long. In DNA form, the CDR3 reads TGTGCCAGCAGCTTAGGTCAGGGGCTCTACAATGAGCAGTTCTTC. Translated: CASSLGQGLYNEQFF.

The chain carries TRBV7-9 and TRBJ2-5; a weak D match, TRBD2 (5 bases). Germline assignment: CDR1 SEHNR and CDR2 FQNEAQ (reference sequence). Trimming pared 5 bases from V and 7 bases from J, leaving 20 bases between. The CDR3 sequence is 15 residues long. CDR3 sequence reads: CASSPSSTSIGTQYF. In nucleotides, the CDR3 is TGTGCCAGCAGCCCGAGTTCCACTAGTATCGGGACCCAGTACTTC.

A single count supports this clone. The rearrangement joins TRBV5-1 to TRBJ1-1, with 8 bases matching TRBD1. The trim removed 0 bases at V and 0 bases at J, leaving 4 bases unmatched. Germline CDR1 reads SGHRS; CDR2 reads YFSETQ. CDR3 length: 16 residues. The CDR3 DNA reads as TGCGCCAGCAGCTTGGCAGGGGGCACCCTGAACACTGAAGCTTTCTTT. The encoded protein is CASSLAGGTLNTEAFF.

This chain uses TRBV29-1 with TRBJ2-1, with 9 nucleotides matching TRBD2. This CDR3 spans 14 amino acids. Germline loops: CDR1 SQVTM, CDR2 ANQGSEA. Trimming cost V 4 bases and J 5 bases; bases outside gene matches: 6. The CDR3 DNA reads TGCAGCGTTGGGCTAGCGGGGCACAACAATGAGCAGTTCTTC. This sequence encodes CSVGLAGHNNEQFF.

The chain joins TRBV7-9 to TRBJ1-2; TRBD1 agrees at 8 bases. Trimming took 4 bases from V and 3 from J; bases not matched to a gene: 4. The CDR3 sequence is 14 residues long. Per germline, CDR1 SEHNR and CDR2 FQNEAQ (reference sequence). The CDR3 DNA follows: TGTGCCAGCAGCTCCGGACAGGGTGACTATGGCTACACCTTC. Its translation is CASSSGQGDYGYTF.

J is TRBJ1-5 and V is TRBV7-3; possibly TRBD1 for D (5 bases). V lost 2 bases, J lost 5 bases, and 10 bases lay in between. The germline CDR1 and CDR2 sequences are SGHTA and FQGTGA. This CDR3 has 14 amino acids. The DNA for the CDR3 is TGTGCCAGCAGCTTACCGGGGGGGGATCAGCCCCAGCATTTT. Protein sequence: CASSLPGGDQPQHF.

The sample holds a few counts of this clone. This chain joins TRBV7-9 and TRBJ1-2, with D unclear. This CDR3 contains 14 residues. CDR1 is SEHNR, CDR2 FQNEAQ, per germline (reference sequence). V was pared by 1 base and J by 8 bases, with 14 bases between. CDR3 in amino acids: CASSLVAHKRGYTF. The CDR3 region has the DNA TGTGCCAGCAGCTTAGTGGCACACAAAAGAGGCTACACCTTC. Drawing the rest from reference TRBV7-9 and TRBJ1-2, the complete variable domain is DTGVSQNPRHKITKRGQNVTFRCDPISEHNRLYWYRQTLGQGPEFLTYFQNEAQLEKSRLLSDRFSAERPKGSFSTLEIQRTEQGDSAMYLCASSLVAHKRGYTFGSGTRLTVV.

The gene calls are TRBV10-1 and TRBJ2-7; 7 nucleotides agree with TRBD2. J lost 3 bases, V lost 0 bases, and 2 bases had no gene match. Germline V lookup: CDR1 WNHNN, CDR2 SYGVQD (reference sequence). This CDR3 comprises 14 residues. The CDR3: CASSESTSRYEQYF. CDR3 coding DNA: TGCGCCAGCAGTGAGTCGACTAGCCGCTACGAGCAGTACTTC.

CDR3 DNA: TGTGCCAGCAGCTATACGACAGGGACCTACGAGCAGTACTTC. Translating it yields CASSYTTGTYEQYF. This chain uses TRBV6-6 with TRBJ2-7, with 7 bases aligning to TRBD1. The CDR3 is 14 amino acids. The V segment lost 6 bases and the J segment 2 bases; nucleotides outside the gene matches: 7. CDR1 is MNHNY, CDR2 SVGAGI, per germline (reference sequence).

The V and J genes are TRBV19 and TRBJ2-7; 15 bases match TRBD2. Germline V gene sequence: CDR1 LNHDA, CDR2 SQIVND (reference sequence). V shed 4 bases, J shed 2 bases, and the junction held 6 bases outside the gene matches. The CDR3 loop spans 17 amino acids. The CDR3 loop is CASSRGLAGGPPYEQYF. The CDR3 bases are TGTGCCAGTAGTAGGGGACTAGCGGGGGGTCCACCCTACGAGCAGTACTTC.

This clone was seen only a few times. V usage is TRBV5-5 and J usage is TRBJ1-3; D unresolved. V was pared by 0 bases and J by 0 bases, with 10 bases between. The CDR3 extends over 16 amino acids. Germline-derived CDR1 and CDR2 are SGHKS and YYEKEE (reference sequence). The CDR3 DNA sequence: TGTGCCAGCAGCTTGGCAGGACTTTTCTCTGGAAACACCATATATTTT. Encoded protein: CASSLAGLFSGNTIYF.

CDR3 in DNA: TGCGCCAGCAGCGCGACTAGCGGCACAGATACGCAGTATTTT. Its protein product is CASSATSGTDTQYF. The gene calls are TRBV5-1 and TRBJ2-3, with 8 bases fitting TRBD2. Per the germline V gene, CDR1 is SGHRS and CDR2 is YFSETQ. The CDR3 consists of 14 residues. V shed 4 bases, J shed 1 base, and the junction held 2 bases outside the gene matches.

J is TRBJ1-3 and V is TRBV4-3; TRBD1 might be the D (6 bases). Trimming shortened V by 4 bases and J by 4 bases, and 17 bases separated the two germline ends. The CDR3 covers 16 residues. Per germline, CDR1 LGHNA and CDR2 YSLEER. The CDR3 sequence: CASSLLRGVSGNTIYF. As DNA, the CDR3 is TGCGCCAGCAGCCTACTCAGGGGAGTCTCCGGAAACACCATATATTTT.

A few counts support this clone. The chain employs TRBV18 and TRBJ1-2; TRBD1 matches 8 bases. CDR1 and CDR2 from the germline V gene are KGHSH and LQKENI. J gave up 6 bases and V 5 bases, and 14 bases lay outside the gene matches. CDR3 length: 16 amino acids. The CDR3 nucleotides are TGTGCCAGCTCAGTACAAGCCCAGGGGGCGAAAAATGGCTACACCTTC. It is translated as CASSVQAQGAKNGYTF.

This rearrangement joins TRBV19 to TRBJ1-2, with 9 bases matching TRBD1. Germline-derived CDR1 and CDR2 are LNHDA and SQIVND (reference sequence). This CDR3 is 15 amino acids long. V was clipped by 7 bases and J by 7 bases; unmatched bases: 13. CDR3 in amino acids: CASNIGYRGRGGYTF. CDR3 in DNA: TGTGCCAGTAATATTGGGTACAGGGGGCGAGGTGGCTACACCTTC.

The gene calls are TRBV5-4 and TRBJ2-4; 8 bases line up with TRBD1. The CDR3 has 12 residues. The V segment lost 3 bases and the J segment 9 bases; nucleotides outside the gene matches: 2. Germline loops: CDR1 SGHNT, CDR2 YYREEE (reference sequence). CDR3 loop: CASSYGQGIQYF. CDR3 DNA: TGTGCCAGCAGCTACGGACAGGGCATTCAGTACTTC.

The genes are TRBV9 and TRBJ2-7; D is perhaps TRBD2 (7 bases). V dropped 0 bases and J dropped 6 bases, with 19 bases sitting between them. The CDR3 is 16 residues long. The germline gives CDR1 SGDLS, CDR2 YYNGEE. The CDR3 DNA is TGTGCCAGCAGCGTAGGGCCCGGAGGGGGGGCTCCCGAGCAGTACTTC. Translated, it gives CASSVGPGGGAPEQYF.

Here the CDR3 reads CATSRARQTYNEQFF. The CDR3 region has the DNA TGTGCCACCAGCAGAGCACGCCAGACCTACAATGAGCAGTTCTTC. This chain uses TRBV15 with TRBJ2-1; no clear D. Trimming shortened V by 1 base and J by 2 bases, and 9 bases separated the two germline ends. This CDR3 has 15 residues. Germline V gives CDR1 LNHNV, CDR2 YYDKDF (reference sequence).

This sequence joins TRBV4-1 and TRBJ2-5; 9 bases map to TRBD2. The CDR3 totals 17 residues. With V trimmed by 0 bases and J by 0 bases, 5 bases remained unmatched. Germline V gives CDR1 MGHRA, CDR2 YSYEKL. Here the CDR3 reads CASSQDMSGGYQETQYF. The CDR3 DNA sequence: TGCGCCAGCAGCCAAGATATGAGCGGGGGGTACCAAGAGACCCAGTACTTC.

This chain links TRBV18 with TRBJ2-6; tentative D call: TRBD1 (6 bases). V lost 3 bases and J lost 2, with 11 bases in between. Germline V gene sequence: CDR1 KGHSH, CDR2 LQKENI. The CDR3 totals 16 residues. CDR3 amino acids: CASSPLRGPGANVLTF. The CDR3 DNA is TGTGCCAGCTCACCCCTCAGGGGTCCTGGGGCCAACGTCCTGACTTTC.

The rearrangement links TRBV6-6 to TRBJ2-1, with unresolved D. Deletions cut 5 bases from V and 2 bases from J, with 10 bases between. The CDR3 sequence is 14 residues long. CDR1 is MNHNY, CDR2 SVGAGI, per germline (reference sequence). CDR3 DNA sequence: TGTGCCAGCAGTCTGGAGATCGCCTACAATGAGCAGTTCTTC. Translated, it gives CASSLEIAYNEQFF.